Detailed here is one T cell receptor beta chain. What it recognizes is unknown. Germline V gene lookup returns CDR1 SGHRS and CDR2 YFSETQ. Trimming removed 0 bases from V and 6 bases from J; junction bases left unmatched: 6. The CDR3 sequence is 15 residues long. The source of the sample is a study of cytomegalovirus exposure and HLA in healthy donors. On the study more broadly: The 130 or so validation repertoires, a later analysis reported, used the same platform as the approximately 670 repertoires from the first cohort.

Regarding the study as a whole: The study listed roughly 150 cytomegalovirus-associated TCR beta chains. Among the CMV-associated chains, three were confirmed in vitro as specific for CMV antigens. In a later analysis, first-cohort TCR clusters were found to tend to co-occur in the 130 or so validation repertoires.

Only in-frame clones appear in the TCRdb table, and some are missing; sequencing was by immunoSEQ multiplex PCR. The sample yields 30,000 to 40,000 clones, about 93% seen once. The J gene is TRBJ2-3, the V gene TRBV5-1, with TRBD2 matching over 8 bases. The clonotype originates from a man between 18 and 29 years old in good health and CMV-seronegative. Sequencing was carried out using PBMCs. The DNA for the CDR3 is TGCGCCAGCAGCTTGGGGAGCGGGGGCCCCGATACGCAGTATTTT. Amino acids: CASSLGSGGPDTQYF.